Following are 9 T cell receptor beta chains from one sample sequenced in a study of control samples from healthy donors and cancer patients. Repertoires were generated with immunoSEQ multiplex PCR, while TCRdb's copy carries only in-frame clones and drops some. Of 45,000 or so clones in the sample, less than 95% were seen once. The sequencing sample was made of PBMCs. These receptors were collected from a woman aged 40 to 50 with head and neck cancer.

The chain recombines TRBV3-1 (or the pseudogene TRBV3-2) with TRBJ2-5; D may correspond to TRBD1 or TRBD2 (6 bases each). Looked up from germline, CDR1 is LGHDT and CDR2 is YNNKEL (reference sequence). The CDR3 has 14 amino acids. V was trimmed by 4 bases and J by 4 bases, leaving 13 bases between them. CDR3 DNA: TGTGCCAGCAGCCCGCACGGAGGGGGAGAGACCCAGTACTTC. This translates into CASSPHGGGETQYF.

This rearrangement joins TRBV15 to TRBJ1-2; TRBD1 matches at 9 bases. The V gene end was trimmed by 2 bases and the J gene end by 5 bases; junction bases not matched to a gene: 6. In germline, CDR1 is LNHNV, CDR2 YYDKDF (reference sequence). The CDR3 length is 15 residues. CDR3 bases: TGTGCCACCAGCAGATTGACAGGGGGATCATATGGCTACACCTTC. Protein sequence: CATSRLTGGSYGYTF.

The gene calls are TRBV27 and TRBJ2-1; D possibly corresponds to TRBD2 (6 bases). V lost 0 bases, J lost 4 bases, and 13 bases lay in between. The CDR3 runs to 16 residues. CDR1 and CDR2 (germline): MNHEY, SMNVEV (reference sequence). CDR3 protein: CASSLSAGLSYNEQFF. In nucleotides, the CDR3 is TGTGCCAGCAGTTTATCGGCGGGATTAAGTTACAATGAGCAGTTCTTC.

The V and J genes are TRBV2 and TRBJ1-3, with D tentatively TRBD1 (5 bases). Germline V gene data show CDR1 as SNHLY and CDR2 as FYNNEI. V was cut by 8 bases and J by 0 bases, with 11 bases left in between. CDR3 size: 14 residues. The CDR3 nucleotides read TGTGCCAGCGGTTGGGGGACCTCTGGAAACACCATATATTTT. Translation: CASGWGTSGNTIYF.

The chain carries TRBV5-1 and TRBJ2-5; D is unresolved. Germline-derived CDR1 and CDR2 are SGHRS and YFSETQ. CDR3 length: 15 residues. Trimming removed 3 bases at V and 5 bases at J, with 17 bases between. The CDR3 loop is CASSSLGGVGETQYF. The DNA of the CDR3 is TGCGCCAGCAGCTCACTTGGTGGGGTGGGTGAGACCCAGTACTTC.

This clone was seen a handful of times. The V and J genes are TRBV19 and TRBJ2-6; TRBD2 is a possible D gene (5 bases). The CDR3 covers 15 residues. The germline V gene has CDR1 LNHDA and CDR2 SQIVND (reference sequence). The V and J ends lost 5 bases and 5 bases respectively, with 13 bases between them. The CDR3 spells CASSVTGSRANVLTF. The CDR3 bases are TGTGCCAGTAGTGTGACGGGATCGCGGGCCAACGTCCTGACTTTC.

The chain is built from TRBV28 and TRBJ1-5; no definite D call. The CDR3 extends over 10 amino acids. The ends were cut back, 11 bases at V and 7 bases at J, with 9 bases in the middle. Germline V gene data show CDR1 as MDHEN and CDR2 as SYDVKM. CDR3 in amino acids: CASGKQPQHF. The CDR3 region has the DNA TGTGCCTCGGGGAAACAGCCCCAGCATTTT. The full variable domain, in which reference TRBV28 and TRBJ1-5 provide the parts outside the CDR3, is DVKVTQSSRYLVKRTGEKVFLECVQDMDHENMFWYRQDPGLGLRLIYFSYDVKMKEKGDIPEGYSVSREKKERFSLILESASTNQTSMYLCASGKQPQHFGDGTRLSIL.

The chain has TRBV7-9 and TRBJ2-3; 12 nucleotides agree with TRBD2. The CDR3 spans 16 residues. V lost 5 bases to trimming and J lost 5 bases; unmatched junction nucleotides: 8. Germline CDR1 is SEHNR and CDR2 is FQNEAQ (reference sequence). As DNA, the CDR3 is TGTGCCAGCAGCACATCTAAGACTAGCGGGAGAGATACGCAGTATTTT. It translates to CASSTSKTSGRDTQYF.

For the CDR3, the DNA is TGCGCCAGCAGCTTGGTTGAGGGGGCGGGAAATCAGCCCCAGCATTTT. This codes for CASSLVEGAGNQPQHF. The chain recombines TRBV5-1 with TRBJ1-5; TRBD1 matches at 7 bases. Per germline, CDR1 SGHRS and CDR2 YFSETQ. V lost 0 bases to trimming and J lost 4 bases; unmatched junction nucleotides: 7. The CDR3 contains 16 residues.